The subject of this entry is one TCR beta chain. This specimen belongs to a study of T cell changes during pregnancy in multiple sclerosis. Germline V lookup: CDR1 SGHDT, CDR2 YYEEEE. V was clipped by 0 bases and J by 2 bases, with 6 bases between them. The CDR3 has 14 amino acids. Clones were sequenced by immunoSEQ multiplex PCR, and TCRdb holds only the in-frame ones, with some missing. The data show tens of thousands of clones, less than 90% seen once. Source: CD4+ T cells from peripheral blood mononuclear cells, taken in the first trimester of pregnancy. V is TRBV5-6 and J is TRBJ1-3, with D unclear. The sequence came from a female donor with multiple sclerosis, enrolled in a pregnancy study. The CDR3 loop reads CASSLGRTGNTIYF. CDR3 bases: TGTGCCAGCAGCTTGGGGCGGACTGGAAACACCATATATTTT. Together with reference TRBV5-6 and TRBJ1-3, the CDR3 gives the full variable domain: DAGVTQSPTHLIKTRGQQVTLRCSPKSGHDTVSWYQQALGQGPQFIFQYYEEEERQRGNFPDRFSGHQFPNYSSELNVNALLLGDSALYLCASSLGRTGNTIYFGEGSWLTVV.